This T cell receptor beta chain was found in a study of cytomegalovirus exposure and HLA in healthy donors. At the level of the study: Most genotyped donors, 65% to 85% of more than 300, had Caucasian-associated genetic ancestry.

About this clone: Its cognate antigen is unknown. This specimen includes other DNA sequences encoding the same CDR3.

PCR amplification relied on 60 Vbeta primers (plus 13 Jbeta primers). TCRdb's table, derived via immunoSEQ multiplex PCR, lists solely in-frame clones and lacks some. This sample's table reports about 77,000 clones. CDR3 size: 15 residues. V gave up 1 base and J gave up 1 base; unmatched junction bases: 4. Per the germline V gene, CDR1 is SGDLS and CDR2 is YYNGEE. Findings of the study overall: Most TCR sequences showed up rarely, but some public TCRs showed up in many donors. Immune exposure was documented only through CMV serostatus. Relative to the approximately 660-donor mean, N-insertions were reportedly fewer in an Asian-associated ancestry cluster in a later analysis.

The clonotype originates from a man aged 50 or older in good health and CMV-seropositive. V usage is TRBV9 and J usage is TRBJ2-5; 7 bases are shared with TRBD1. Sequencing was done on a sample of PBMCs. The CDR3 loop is CASSVLGGLQETQYF. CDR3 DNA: TGTGCCAGCAGCGTACTAGGGGGCCTCCAAGAGACCCAGTACTTC. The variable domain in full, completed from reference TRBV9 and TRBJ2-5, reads DSGVTQTPKHLITATGQRVTLRCSPRSGDLSVYWYQQSLDQGLQFLIQYYNGEERAKGNILERFSAQQFPDLHSELNLSSLELGDSALYFCASSVLGGLQETQYFGPGTRLLVL.